The T cell receptor (beta chain) described here comes from a study of pediatric ulcerative colitis. Whole-study results and caveats: Compared with controls, ulcerative colitis showed greater blood-rectum clone sharing. Clonal expansions reduced rectal repertoire diversity in acute severe colitis. No controls had the two rectal clonotypes shared by ulcerative colitis patients.

The blood sample was taken during the colonoscopy visit. The germline V and J ends were trimmed by 7 bases and 1 base, with 10 bases remaining between them. There are 12 residues in the CDR3. CDR1 SQVTM and CDR2 ANQGSEA come from the germline V gene. Notes on this clone: Antigen unknown.

Here immunoSEQ multiplex PCR was the method, and the copy in TCRdb shows in-frame clones only, minus some. This table holds more than 50,000 clones, 77% found once. The sequenced material came from blood. The chain has TRBV29-1 and TRBJ1-2; no clear D. The receptor's source is a boy younger than 18 with moderate ulcerative colitis. This CDR3 reads CSDLESNYGYTF. CDR3 DNA: TGCAGCGACCTCGAGAGTAACTATGGCTACACCTTC.